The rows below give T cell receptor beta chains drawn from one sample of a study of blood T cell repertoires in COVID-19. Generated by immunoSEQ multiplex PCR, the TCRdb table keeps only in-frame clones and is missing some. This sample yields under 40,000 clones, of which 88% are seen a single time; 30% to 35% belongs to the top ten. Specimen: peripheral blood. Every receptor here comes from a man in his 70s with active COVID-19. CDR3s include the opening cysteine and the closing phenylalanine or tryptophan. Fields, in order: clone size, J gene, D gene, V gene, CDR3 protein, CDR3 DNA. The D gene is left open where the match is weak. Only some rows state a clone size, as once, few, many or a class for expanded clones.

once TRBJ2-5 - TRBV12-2 CASRLEPAELQETQYF TGTGCAAGTCGCTTAGAGCCAGCGGAGTTACAAGAGACCCAGTACTTC
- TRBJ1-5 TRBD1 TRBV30 CAWSAPTGDHQPQHF TGTGCCTGGAGTGCACCAACAGGGGACCATCAGCCCCAGCATTTT
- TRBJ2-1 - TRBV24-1 CATSDPGLFEQFF TGTGCCACCAGTGACCCTGGACTCTTTGAGCAGTTCTTC
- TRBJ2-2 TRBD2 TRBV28 CASSLFASGNTGELFF TGTGCCAGCAGTTTATTCGCTAGCGGTAACACCGGGGAGCTGTTTTTT
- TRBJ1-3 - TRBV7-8 CASSPTAGAFSGNTIYF TGTGCCAGCAGCCCCACGGCAGGGGCCTTCTCTGGAAACACCATATATTTT
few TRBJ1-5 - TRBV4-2 CASSPQYSNQPQHF TGTGCCAGCAGCCCGCAGTATAGCAATCAGCCCCAGCATTTT
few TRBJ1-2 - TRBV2 CASSEGRQNYGYTF TGTGCCAGCAGTGAGGGCAGGCAGAACTATGGCTACACCTTC
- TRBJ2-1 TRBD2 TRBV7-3 CASSPWTSGDYNEQFF TGTGCCAGCAGCCCATGGACTAGCGGGGACTACAATGAGCAGTTCTTC
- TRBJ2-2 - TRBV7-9 CASSPRAAGATGELFF TGTGCCAGCAGCCCCCGGGCGGCGGGGGCTACCGGGGAGCTGTTTTTT
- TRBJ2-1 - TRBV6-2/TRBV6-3 CASSTLQAPSYNEQFF TGTGCCAGCAGCACGCTGCAGGCCCCCTCCTACAATGAGCAGTTCTTC
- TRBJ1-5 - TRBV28 CASTLSFGNQPQHF TGTGCCAGCACCCTCTCCTTTGGCAATCAGCCCCAGCATTTT
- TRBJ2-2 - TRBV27 CASSFQVYTGELFF TGTGCCAGCAGTTTTCAGGTTTACACCGGGGAGCTGTTTTTT
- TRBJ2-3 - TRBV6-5 CASSYSWGAGDTQYF TGTGCCAGCAGTTACTCATGGGGAGCTGGAGATACGCAGTATTTT
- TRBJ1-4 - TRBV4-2 CASSQTPGARNEKLFF TGTGCCAGCAGCCAGACCCCAGGGGCAAGAAATGAAAAACTGTTTTTT
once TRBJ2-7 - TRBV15 CATSRDVAEEQYF TGTGCCACCAGCAGAGATGTCGCCGAGGAGCAGTACTTC
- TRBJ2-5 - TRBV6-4 CASSDTGQPLETQYF TGTGCCAGCAGTGATACAGGACAACCTCTAGAGACCCAGTACTTC
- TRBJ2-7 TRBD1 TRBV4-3 CASSQGSGGMSGHYEQYF TGCGCCAGCAGCCAAGGGTCAGGGGGCATGAGCGGCCACTACGAGCAGTACTTC
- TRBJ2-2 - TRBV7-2 CASSLVKTGGAGELFF TGTGCCAGCAGCTTAGTAAAAACAGGGGGGGCCGGGGAGCTGTTTTTT
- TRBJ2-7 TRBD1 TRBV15 CATSRDRGPYEQYF TGTGCCACCAGCAGAGATAGGGGGCCGTACGAGCAGTACTTC
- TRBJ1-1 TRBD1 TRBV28 CASREGTGFTEAFF TGTGCCAGCCGGGAAGGGACAGGGTTCACTGAAGCTTTCTTT
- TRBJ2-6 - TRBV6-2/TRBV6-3 CASSYNGVAGANVLTF TGTGCCAGCAGTTACAACGGGGTAGCTGGGGCCAACGTCCTGACTTTC
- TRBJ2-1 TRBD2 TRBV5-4 CASSPRLAGGVNEQFF TGTGCCAGCAGCCCGAGACTAGCGGGAGGCGTCAATGAGCAGTTCTTC